These 21 T cell receptor beta chains came from one sample sequenced in a study of cytomegalovirus exposure and HLA in healthy donors. The PCR employed 60 Vbeta primers together with 13 Jbeta primers. TCRdb's copy holds only in-frame clones and misses some; the assay was immunoSEQ multiplex PCR. Found here are 150,000 to 180,000 clones, 70% to 80% of them singletons; the top ten hold about 4%. Sequences were obtained from PBMCs. All receptors derive from a woman between 40 and 50 years old in good health and CMV-seronegative.

The chain links TRBV30 to TRBJ1-1; D may be TRBD1 (6 bases). Germline CDR1 reads GTSNPN; CDR2 reads SVGIG (reference sequence). The CDR3 totals 14 residues. V lost 0 bases and J 3 bases, leaving 11 bases between the germline ends. The CDR3 sequence is CAWSVRQGYTEAFF. The CDR3 bases are TGTGCCTGGAGTGTACGGCAGGGGTACACTGAAGCTTTCTTT.

This clone occurred once. The CDR3 reads CASSFAGADYGYTF. CDR3 sequence (DNA): TGCGCCAGCAGCTTTGCAGGGGCTGATTATGGCTACACCTTC. The chain has TRBV5-1 and TRBJ1-2; weak D call: TRBD1 (6 bases). The CDR3 has 14 amino acids. The V gene lost 2 bases and the J gene lost 5 bases, with 13 bases spanning the gap. Germline assignment: CDR1 SGHRS and CDR2 YFSETQ.

The chain combines TRBV6-5 with TRBJ1-4; unclear D gene. Germline V CDR1 and CDR2: MNHEY, SVGAGI. V lost 8 bases, J lost 8 bases, and 15 bases lay in between. The CDR3 extends over 13 amino acids. The CDR3 nucleotides are TGTGCCAGCCGAGAGTCGGGTCGGGAAAAACTGTTTTTT. This translates into CASRESGREKLFF.

The chain uses TRBV27 and TRBJ2-5; D remains unclear. V was shortened by 2 bases and J by 5 bases, with 12 bases between the two germline ends. Germline V gives CDR1 MNHEY, CDR2 SMNVEV (reference sequence). The CDR3 sequence is 14 residues long. CDR3 in DNA: TGTGCCAGCAGTTTAATCGGCCCGAGGGAGACCCAGTACTTC. This sequence encodes CASSLIGPRETQYF.

The chain has TRBV7-2 and TRBJ2-1, with D maybe TRBD2 (6 bases). The germline V gene encodes CDR1 SGHTA and CDR2 FQGNSA. CDR3 length: 17 residues. The V end lost 4 bases, the J end lost 4 bases, and 20 bases lay between the germline ends. CDR3 in amino acids: CASSSPPRLGAYNEQFF. DNA for the CDR3: TGTGCCAGCAGCTCTCCACCTAGACTAGGCGCGTACAATGAGCAGTTCTTC. Using reference TRBV7-2 and TRBJ2-1 for the parts outside the CDR3, the full variable domain is GAGVSQSPSNKVTEKGKDVELRCDPISGHTALYWYRQSLGQGLEFLIYFQGNSAPDKSGLPSDRFSAERTGGSVSTLTIQRTQQEDSAVYLCASSSPPRLGAYNEQFFGPGTRLTVL.

V is TRBV6-5 and J is TRBJ2-7; a weak D match, TRBD1 (6 bases). The CDR3 spans 12 residues. Germline lookup yields CDR1 MNHEY and CDR2 SVGAGI. V was trimmed by 10 bases and J by 9 bases, leaving 19 bases between them. For the CDR3, the DNA is TGTGCCACGGGGACGGGAAGGGGGTGGCAGTACTTC. It codes for CATGTGRGWQYF.

This sequence joins TRBV2 and TRBJ1-5; 7 bases match TRBD1. V shed 5 bases, J shed 3 bases, and the junction held 10 bases outside the gene matches. The CDR3 length is 16 residues. The V gene's germline CDR1 is SNHLY and CDR2 FYNNEI. The CDR3: CASSLQGVGNNQPQHF. The CDR3 nucleotides read TGTGCCAGCAGTCTTCAGGGGGTGGGGAACAATCAGCCCCAGCATTTT.

V and J are TRBV5-6 and TRBJ2-7; maybe TRBD1 (5 bases). This CDR3 region has 14 residues. Per the germline V gene, CDR1 is SGHDT and CDR2 is YYEEEE. The V gene lost 0 bases and the J gene lost 6 bases, with 13 bases spanning the gap. In nucleotides, the CDR3 is TGTGCCAGCAGCTTGGGGGGCTCGGGCTCCGAGCAGTACTTC. Translation gives CASSLGGSGSEQYF.

This chain links TRBV5-1 with TRBJ2-7; 7 nucleotides align to TRBD1. The CDR3 length is 15 residues. Germline V gives CDR1 SGHRS, CDR2 YFSETQ. V lost 5 bases, J lost 4 bases, and 12 bases stayed unmatched. The CDR3 sequence: CASSPAQGVGYEQYF. CDR3 in DNA: TGCGCCAGCAGTCCAGCCCAGGGGGTTGGATACGAGCAGTACTTC.

The chain carries TRBV7-8 and TRBJ2-1; TRBD2 aligns across 12 bases. V was pared by 6 bases and J by 4 bases, with 10 bases of the junction left unmatched. The CDR3 spans 17 residues. CDR1 and CDR2 from the germline V gene are SGHVS and FQNEAQ. The CDR3 is CASSSYPLAGGYNEQFF. The CDR3, as DNA: TGTGCCAGCAGTTCATACCCCCTAGCGGGGGGGTACAATGAGCAGTTCTTC. Drawing the rest from reference TRBV7-8 and TRBJ2-1, the complete variable domain is GAGVSQSPRYKVAKRGQDVALRCDPISGHVSLFWYQQALGQGPEFLTYFQNEAQLDKSGLPSDRFFAERPEGSVSTLKIQRTQQEDSAVYLCASSSYPLAGGYNEQFFGPGTRLTVL.

This sequence joins TRBV6-1 and TRBJ1-4, with 9 bases matching TRBD1. CDR1 and CDR2 (germline): MNHNS, SASEGT. Trimming took 3 bases from V and 3 from J; bases not matched to a gene: 17. The CDR3 sequence is 20 residues long. The CDR3 here is CASSERTGDVIRRSNEKLFF. The DNA for the CDR3 is TGTGCCAGCAGTGAGAGGACAGGGGATGTAATTAGGAGGTCTAATGAAAAACTGTTTTTT.

The rearrangement links TRBV6-5 to TRBJ2-1; perhaps TRBD2 as D (5 bases). The V gene's germline CDR1 is MNHEY and CDR2 SVGAGI. The CDR3 has 15 residues. The V end lost 0 bases, the J end lost 3 bases, and 9 bases lay between the germline ends. CDR3 sequence reads: CASSYSGRGYNEQFF. The CDR3 DNA sequence: TGTGCCAGCAGTTACTCGGGCCGGGGCTACAATGAGCAGTTCTTC.

The rearrangement joins TRBV6-5 to TRBJ2-5; 9 bases map to TRBD1. The J call may be faulty, since TRBJ2-7 better matches the DNA end. CDR1 MNHEY and CDR2 SVGAGI come from the germline V gene. This CDR3 region has 14 residues. CDR3 sequence: CASRGQGRSYEQYF. CDR3 sequence (DNA): TGTGCCAGCAGGGGACAGGGCCGCTCCTACGAGCAGTACTTC.

The chain uses TRBV28 and TRBJ1-5; D perhaps matches TRBD1 (6 bases). This CDR3 comprises 15 residues. V lost 2 bases to trimming and J lost 5 bases, with 13 bases between them. The germline CDR1 and CDR2 sequences are MDHEN and SYDVKM. CDR3 in amino acids: CASSLGAGAHQPQHF. CDR3 nucleotides: TGTGCCAGCAGTTTAGGGGCAGGGGCCCATCAGCCCCAGCATTTT.

V gene TRBV5-6 combines with J gene TRBJ2-7, with a possible D match to TRBD2 (6 bases). Trimming removed 2 bases from V and 3 bases from J, with 21 bases in between. Germline V lookup: CDR1 SGHDT, CDR2 YYEEEE. There are 17 residues in the CDR3. The CDR3, as DNA: TGTGCCAGCAGCTTCGTGCGGAGCCTGGGGGGTTACTACGAGCAGTACTTC. Amino acids: CASSFVRSLGGYYEQYF.

The CDR3 coding sequence is TGTGCCTGGACCCGGACAGAAGCCTACGAGCAGTACTTC. Its translation is CAWTRTEAYEQYF. The chain links TRBV30 to TRBJ2-7; the D gene is possibly TRBD1 (6 bases). Germline V lookup: CDR1 GTSNPN, CDR2 SVGIG (reference sequence). Between the trimmed V and J ends, which lost 4 bases and 2 bases, there was a span of 12 bases. CDR3 length equals 13 residues.

The chain combines TRBV28 with TRBJ1-2; 7 nucleotides align to TRBD1. CDR1 and CDR2 (germline): MDHEN, SYDVKM. The CDR3 runs to 19 residues. The junction had 23 bases not matched to a gene; V was cut back by 5 bases and J by 5 bases. The CDR3 sequence: CASSPRYNRGFPTGYGYTF. CDR3 in DNA: TGTGCCAGCAGTCCCCGGTACAACAGGGGATTTCCTACAGGATATGGCTACACCTTC.

The chain links TRBV5-1 to TRBJ2-1, with 8 positions matching TRBD2. The CDR3 totals 17 residues. From germline, CDR1 is SGHRS and CDR2 YFSETQ. V shed 1 base, J shed 3 bases, and the junction held 9 bases outside the gene matches. CDR3 nucleotides: TGCGCCAGCAGCTTGACAATAGCGGGGACATACTACAATGAGCAGTTCTTC. Translated: CASSLTIAGTYYNEQFF.

This clone was observed a handful of times. The rearrangement joins TRBV15 to TRBJ1-5; D not certain. Germline values: CDR1 LNHNV, CDR2 YYDKDF (reference sequence). There are 14 residues in the CDR3. The V end lost 2 bases, the J end lost 2 bases, and 7 bases lay between the germline ends. The CDR3 protein is CATSRPSGNQPQHF. CDR3 DNA sequence: TGTGCCACCAGCAGACCCTCGGGCAATCAGCCCCAGCATTTT.

The rearrangement links TRBV6-6 to TRBJ1-4; TRBD1 matches at 10 bases. Germline V gene sequence: CDR1 MNHNY, CDR2 SVGAGI (reference sequence). The CDR3 is 15 amino acids. V lost 6 bases to trimming and J lost 5 bases; unmatched junction nucleotides: 6. Written as DNA, the CDR3 is TGTGCCAGCAGCCTTATGACAGGGGGCAATGAAAAACTGTTTTTT. This codes for CASSLMTGGNEKLFF.

The V and J genes are TRBV21-1 and TRBJ1-2; the table calls TRBD1, which could not be checked here. TRBV21-1 is an annotated pseudogene. The CDR3 has 16 amino acids. The CDR3 spells CASSSLGQGRQYGYTF. The CDR3 coding sequence is TGTGCCAGCAGCTCCTTGGGACAGGGGCGACAGTATGGCTACACCTTC.